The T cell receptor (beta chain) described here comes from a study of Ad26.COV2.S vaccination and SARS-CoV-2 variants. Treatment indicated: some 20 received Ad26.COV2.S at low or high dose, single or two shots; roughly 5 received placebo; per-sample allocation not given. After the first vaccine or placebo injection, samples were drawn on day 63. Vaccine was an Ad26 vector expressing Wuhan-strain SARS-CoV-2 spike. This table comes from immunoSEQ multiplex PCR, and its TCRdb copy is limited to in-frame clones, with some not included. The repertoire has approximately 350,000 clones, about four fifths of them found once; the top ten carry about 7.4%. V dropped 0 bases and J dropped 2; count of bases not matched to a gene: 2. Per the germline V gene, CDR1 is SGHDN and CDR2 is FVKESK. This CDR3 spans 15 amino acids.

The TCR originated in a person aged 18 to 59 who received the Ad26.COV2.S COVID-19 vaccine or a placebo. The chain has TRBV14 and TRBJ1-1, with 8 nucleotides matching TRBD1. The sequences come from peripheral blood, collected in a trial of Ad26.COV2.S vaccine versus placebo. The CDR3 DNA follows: TGTGCCAGCAGCCAAGAGCCAGGGGGCAACACTGAAGCTTTCTTT. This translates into CASSQEPGGNTEAFF.